What follows is one TCR beta chain and its context. The data belong to a study of technical replicates of blood from a few donors. Produced via immunoSEQ multiplex PCR; TCRdb's table is partial and in-frame only. The sample carries about 56,000 clones, about 96% recorded once. The CDR3 is 15 amino acids. V was cut by 8 bases and J by 7 bases, with 20 bases left in between. Germline assignment: CDR1 WNHNN and CDR2 SYGVQD (reference sequence). This TCR derives from a human donor in good health. Some clones in this sample may be carry-over from other donors' samples. V usage is TRBV10-1 and J usage is TRBJ2-2, with a possible D match to TRBD1 (6 bases). Sequencing was carried out using PBMCs. The CDR3 DNA reads TGCGCCAGCCCGTGTGGGGCAGGGGTGTTCGGGGAGCTGTTTTTT. It encodes CASPCGAGVFGELFF.